This T cell receptor beta chain was obtained from a study of cytomegalovirus exposure and HLA in healthy donors. The overall study: The 130 or so validation repertoires, a later analysis reported, used the same platform as the approximately 650 first-cohort repertoires.

As to this clone: Its antigen is unidentified.

Only in-frame clones appear in the TCRdb table, and some are missing; sequencing was by immunoSEQ multiplex PCR. Among about 280,000 clones listed, 65% to 90% were seen once. This CDR3 has 15 amino acids. Germline CDR1 MNHEY, CDR2 SVGAGI. The V segment lost 7 bases and the J segment 2 bases; nucleotides outside the gene matches: 8. Study-wide findings and caveats: Subsequent analysis found a tendency for first-cohort TCR clusters to co-occur within the 120 or so validation repertoires. The study labeled 164 TCR beta chains cytomegalovirus-associated. High specificity and sensitivity for cytomegalovirus status were reported for the classifier.

V is TRBV6-5 and J is TRBJ2-1; TRBD2 aligns across 7 bases. The clonotype originates from a woman younger than 35 in good health and CMV-seronegative. The sequenced sample consisted of PBMCs. CDR3 in amino acids: CASTRAGSTYNEQFF. CDR3 nucleotide sequence: TGTGCCAGCACACGAGCGGGAAGTACCTACAATGAGCAGTTCTTC.